The clone carrying this T cell receptor beta chain was detected only once. CDR1 MNHNY and CDR2 SVGAGI come from the germline V gene (reference sequence). Trimming took off 2 bases at V and 3 bases at J, with 11 bases between the two ends. This CDR3 is 14 amino acids long. The sample comes from a study of blood T cell repertoires in COVID-19. Across the whole study: The samples span acute and convalescent COVID-19 from the United States, Italy and Spain. From T cells, B-cell-depleted T cells, or PBMCs came the material, which was cDNA or gDNA.

Authors' methods: Amplification from reference gene primers served as the basis for estimated nucleated cell counts. Using immunoSEQ multiplex PCR, the repertoire was profiled, and TCRdb retains in-frame clones only, with some absent. The V and J calls and clone size are taken from that table; D and trimming were inferred from the DNA. The sample carries 100,000 to 130,000 clones, about four fifths recorded once. V gene TRBV6-6 combines with J gene TRBJ2-7, with D perhaps matching TRBD2 (6 bases). The receptor comes from a woman aged 70-85 years with acute or convalescent COVID-19. The sequenced sample was peripheral blood. CDR3 loop: CASSYGRGLYEQYV. CDR3 nucleotide sequence: TGTGCCAGCAGTTACGGGCGGGGCCTCTACGAGCAGTACGTC.